The 14 T cell receptor beta chains below were found in one sample sequenced in a study of T cell responses to AZD1222 COVID-19 vaccine. The method was immunoSEQ multiplex PCR; TCRdb's version includes in-frame clones alone and lacks a portion of them. Of over 50,000 clones listed, over 80% are singletons. This sample comprised peripheral blood, obtained on day 0 of AZD1222 vaccination. These receptors originate from an adult in good health.

The J gene is TRBJ2-5, the V gene TRBV7-3, with TRBD1 matching 8 bases. This CDR3 is built from 16 residues. CDR1 and CDR2 (germline): SGHTA, FQGTGA. After removal of 5 bases from V and 3 bases from J, the junction contained 11 bases not matched to a gene. The CDR3 DNA reads as TGTGCCAGCAGCCTTTACCCCGGGACAGGCAAAGAGACCCAGTACTTC. This encodes CASSLYPGTGKETQYF.

This clone was picked up one time. This CDR3 reads CASSSGLFGGDTQYF. The DNA of the CDR3 is TGCGCCAGCAGCTCGGGACTATTCGGCGGAGATACGCAGTATTTT. The rearrangement links TRBV5-1 to TRBJ2-3; 7 bases align to TRBD2. Per germline, CDR1 SGHRS and CDR2 YFSETQ. Trimming removed 3 bases from V and 5 bases from J; junction bases left unmatched: 9. CDR3 length equals 15 residues.

This chain uses TRBV11-3 with TRBJ2-4; 12 nucleotides line up with TRBD2. The germline V gene encodes CDR1 SGHNT and CDR2 YENEEA. This CDR3 contains 15 residues. Trimming at V came to 4 bases and at J to 8 bases, leaving 6 bases not matched to a gene. CDR3 residues: CASSSPSGRAYIQYF. The CDR3 DNA sequence: TGTGCCAGCAGCTCCCCTAGCGGGAGGGCCTACATTCAGTACTTC.

This chain connects TRBV6-5 to TRBJ2-1; D is perhaps TRBD2 (5 bases). Per the germline V gene, CDR1 is MNHEY and CDR2 is SVGAGI. The V end lost 8 bases, the J end lost 9 bases, and 17 bases lay between the germline ends. The CDR3 has 13 amino acids. The CDR3 bases are TGTGCCAGCTGTAAAACTAGGGCGGGTGAGCAGTTCTTC. Translating it yields CASCKTRAGEQFF.

The chain links TRBV7-3 to TRBJ2-5; D is ambiguous. The CDR3 has 14 residues. Trimming left V 1 base short and J 0 bases short, with 6 bases between. Germline CDR1 is SGHTA and CDR2 is FQGTGA. This CDR3 is CASSLSHHQETQYF. The DNA for the CDR3 is TGTGCCAGCAGCTTAAGTCACCACCAAGAGACCCAGTACTTC. The whole variable domain, filled in from reference TRBV7-3 and TRBJ2-5, reads GAGVSQTPSNKVTEKGKYVELRCDPISGHTALYWYRQSLGQGPEFLIYFQGTGAADDSGLPNDRFFAVRPEGSVSTLKIQRTERGDSAVYLCASSLSHHQETQYFGPGTRLLVL.

The chain carries TRBV6-5 and TRBJ2-4; possibly TRBD2 for D (6 bases). CDR3 length: 15 residues. V was cut by 5 bases and J by 0 bases, with 11 bases left in between. Germline CDR1 MNHEY, CDR2 SVGAGI. CDR3 sequence reads: CASSRDFLAKNIQYF. CDR3 bases: TGTGCCAGCAGTAGGGACTTTCTAGCCAAAAACATTCAGTACTTC.

The chain links TRBV6-2 or TRBV6-3 to TRBJ1-2; D is undetermined. The CDR3 is 16 residues long. V dropped 7 bases and J dropped 2 bases, with 20 bases sitting between them. CDR1 is MNHEY, CDR2 SVGEGT, per germline. CDR3 sequence reads: CASTPIPGKKNYGYTF. The DNA of the CDR3 is TGTGCCAGCACCCCTATCCCGGGGAAGAAGAACTATGGCTACACCTTC.

The DNA for the CDR3 is TGTGCCACCAGGCCGGCAAGTGGAAACACCATATATTTT. It encodes CATRPASGNTIYF. This chain joins TRBV24-1 and TRBJ1-3, with D uncertain. The CDR3 sequence is 13 residues long. The V end lost 7 bases, the J end lost 3 bases, and 9 bases lay between the germline ends. Germline-derived CDR1 and CDR2 are KGHDR and SFDVKD.

This rearrangement joins TRBV3-1 (or the pseudogene TRBV3-2) to TRBJ2-2, with TRBD2 matching over 11 bases. Trimming removed 1 base from V and 6 bases from J; junction bases left unmatched: 4. Germline CDR1 reads LGHDT; CDR2 reads YNNKEL (reference sequence). The length of the CDR3 is 16 residues. CDR3: CASSQVAGGPPGELFF. In nucleotides, the CDR3 is TGTGCCAGCAGCCAAGTAGCGGGAGGGCCCCCCGGGGAGCTGTTTTTT.

This clone was detected only once. The chain has TRBV5-1 and TRBJ2-2, with 9 nucleotides matching TRBD1. From germline, CDR1 is SGHRS and CDR2 YFSETQ. This CDR3 contains 16 residues. The ends lost 3 bases at V and 4 bases at J; junction bases unmatched: 7. CDR3 protein: CASSSAGTGITGELFF. CDR3 coding DNA: TGCGCCAGCAGCTCGGCGGGGACAGGGATCACCGGGGAGCTGTTTTTT. The full variable domain, rest sourced from reference TRBV5-1 and TRBJ2-2, is KAGVTQTPRYLIKTRGQQVTLSCSPISGHRSVSWYQQTPGQGLQFLFEYFSETQRNKGNFPGRFSGRQFSNSRSEMNVSTLELGDSALYLCASSSAGTGITGELFFGEGSRLTVL.

J is TRBJ1-2 and V is TRBV5-1; D is possibly TRBD1 (5 bases). V lost 0 bases and J lost 7, with 19 bases in between. The CDR3 length is 16 residues. Germline CDR1 and CDR2: SGHRS and YFSETQ. CDR3 loop: CASSLASGREAGGYTF. CDR3 sequence (DNA): TGCGCCAGCAGCTTGGCCAGTGGCAGGGAGGCTGGTGGCTACACCTTC. Supplemented by reference TRBV5-1 and TRBJ1-2, the full variable domain reads KAGVTQTPRYLIKTRGQQVTLSCSPISGHRSVSWYQQTPGQGLQFLFEYFSETQRNKGNFPGRFSGRQFSNSRSEMNVSTLELGDSALYLCASSLASGREAGGYTFGSGTRLTVV.

This chain uses TRBV6-6 with TRBJ2-1; D gene unclear. Trimming took off 2 bases at V and 8 bases at J, with 4 bases between the two ends. CDR1 MNHNY and CDR2 SVGAGI come from the germline V gene (reference sequence). CDR3 size: 11 residues. CDR3 sequence: CASSYNDEQFF. In DNA, the CDR3 is TGTGCCAGCAGTTACAATGATGAGCAGTTCTTC.

The chain links TRBV11-2 to TRBJ1-1; a possible D gene is TRBD1 (5 bases). CDR3 length: 11 amino acids. Germline V lookup: CDR1 SGHAT, CDR2 FQNNGV. Trimming pared 6 bases from V and 8 bases from J, leaving 10 bases between. CDR3 protein: CASSGTFEAFF. The CDR3 bases are TGTGCCAGCAGTGGGACTTTCGAAGCTTTCTTT.

The V and J genes are TRBV5-1 and TRBJ2-3, with 9 nucleotides matching TRBD1. CDR1 and CDR2 from the germline V gene are SGHRS and YFSETQ. V gave up 3 bases and J gave up 5 bases; unmatched junction bases: 13. This CDR3 has 17 amino acids. CDR3 bases: TGCGCCAGCAGCTCGGGCGTTACGACAGGGGGTAAAGATACGCAGTATTTT. It encodes CASSSGVTTGGKDTQYF.